Listed below are T cell receptor beta chains from one sample, sequenced in a study of T cell clones after liver transplantation. The data were produced by immunoSEQ multiplex PCR, yet TCRdb's version contains in-frame clones alone and is incomplete. The sample has tens of thousands of clones; 82% are singletons. The material was CD4+ T cells from blood, obtained about 46 months after liver transplant. The receptors come from a human patient who received a liver transplant. The graft donor may have given rise to some T cells. Each CDR3 is given with its conserved first and last residue. D genes are given only for firm matches. Part of the rows lack a size; the others show once, few, many or a class for expanded clones.

>TRBJ1-1|TRBV5-4|TRBD1|.
CASSGDRENTEAFF
TGTGCCAGCAGCGGGGACAGAGAGAACACTGAAGCTTTCTTT
>TRBJ2-1|TRBV5-1|TRBD2|once
CASSYSGTSYNEQFF
TGCGCCAGCAGCTATAGCGGGACCTCCTACAATGAGCAGTTCTTC
>TRBJ2-1|TRBV5-1|TRBD2|.
CASRRASGSSYNEQFF
TGCGCCAGCAGGAGGGCTAGCGGGAGCTCCTACAATGAGCAGTTCTTC
>TRBJ2-3|TRBV28|.|.
CASSLWVGGDTQYF
TGTGCCAGCAGTTTATGGGTCGGGGGAGATACGCAGTATTTT
>TRBJ2-5|TRBV7-8|.|.
CASSLAEGESETQYF
TGTGCCAGCAGCTTAGCGGAGGGTGAATCGGAGACCCAGTACTTC
>TRBJ1-1|TRBV7-2|.|.
CASSRLSEAFF
TGTGCCAGCAGCCGTCTGAGTGAAGCTTTCTTT
>TRBJ2-1|TRBV6-7|TRBD1|.
CASSPQTGGNEQFF
TGTGCCAGCAGCCCTCAGACAGGGGGCAATGAGCAGTTCTTC
>TRBJ2-5|TRBV7-3|.|.
CASSVGGETQYF
TGTGCCAGCAGCGTCGGCGGCGAGACCCAGTACTTC
>TRBJ2-1|TRBV7-2|.|.
CASSLAVNNEQFF
TGTGCCAGCAGCTTAGCGGTGAACAATGAGCAGTTCTTC
>TRBJ2-1|TRBV7-2|.|.
CASSGRGLYNEQFF
TGTGCCAGCAGCGGCAGAGGGCTTTATAATGAGCAGTTCTTC
>TRBJ1-1|TRBV18|TRBD1|.
CASSPWAGGRGMNTEAFF
TGTGCCAGCTCACCATGGGCAGGGGGTCGGGGAATGAACACTGAAGCTTTCTTT
>TRBJ2-1|TRBV27|.|.
CASSKHGYNEQFF
TGTGCCTCCTCCAAGCATGGCTACAATGAGCAGTTCTTC
>TRBJ2-7|TRBV6-6|.|.
CASSFQGPEQYF
TGTGCCAGCAGTTTTCAGGGGCCCGAGCAGTACTTC
>TRBJ2-7|TRBV7-2|TRBD2|.
CASSTGLAGGEQYF
TGTGCCAGCAGCACGGGACTAGCGGGAGGCGAGCAGTACTTC
>TRBJ1-4|TRBV5-1|.|.
CASSWDARGEGGEKLFF
TGCGCCAGCAGCTGGGACGCCAGGGGAGAGGGAGGAGAAAAACTGTTTTTT
>TRBJ2-1|TRBV28|.|.
CASRGLYNEQFF
TGTGCCAGCAGGGGTCTGTACAATGAGCAGTTCTTC
>TRBJ1-2|TRBV5-5|.|few
CASSTQRGTNYGYTF
TGTGCCAGCAGCACCCAACGGGGTACAAACTATGGCTACACCTTC
>TRBJ2-2|TRBV7-9|.|.
CASTYSNTGELFF
TGTGCCAGCACCTACTCCAACACCGGGGAGCTGTTTTTT
>TRBJ1-5|TRBV12-5|.|.
CASGSGVQPQHF
TGTGCTAGTGGTTCTGGGGTGCAGCCCCAGCATTTT
>TRBJ2-5|TRBV28|TRBD2|.
CASSGTSGRRETQYF
TGTGCCAGCAGTGGGACTAGCGGGAGACGAGAGACCCAGTACTTC
>TRBJ1-5|TRBV30|.|.
CAWSSAFWGNQPQHF
TGTGCCTGGAGTAGTGCTTTCTGGGGCAATCAGCCCCAGCATTTT
>TRBJ2-7|TRBV27|.|.
CASSSSVAVLSYEQYF
TGTGCCAGCAGTTCCTCTGTAGCGGTCCTCTCCTACGAGCAGTACTTC
>TRBJ2-1|TRBV10-3|TRBD1|.
CAISERTGGNEQFF
TGTGCCATCAGTGAGAGGACAGGGGGCAATGAGCAGTTCTTC
>TRBJ2-1|TRBV7-2|.|.
CASSPPRKGNEQFF
TGTGCCAGCAGCCCCCCAAGAAAGGGCAATGAGCAGTTCTTC
>TRBJ2-3|TRBV5-4|.|once
CASSLGWGADTQYF
TGTGCCAGCAGCTTAGGGTGGGGGGCAGATACGCAGTATTTT
>TRBJ1-4|TRBV9|.|.
CASSVSGKNEKLFF
TGTGCCAGCAGCGTGTCGGGGAAAAATGAAAAACTGTTTTTT
>TRBJ1-1|TRBV6-1|.|.
CASRYDSMNTEAFF
TGTGCCAGCAGATACGACAGCATGAACACTGAAGCTTTCTTT
>TRBJ2-5|TRBV7-6|.|few
CASSVSIQKTQYF
TGTGCCAGCAGCGTCTCCATTCAGAAGACCCAGTACTTC
>TRBJ1-2|TRBV11-2|.|.
CASSLSTGNYGYTF
TGTGCCAGCAGCTTATCGACGGGCAACTATGGCTACACCTTC
>TRBJ2-7|TRBV5-1|.|.
CASSFEGIYEQYF
TGCGCCAGCAGCTTTGAGGGGATCTACGAGCAGTACTTC
>TRBJ2-1|TRBV6-6|TRBD2|medium-sized
CASSPITSGSNEQFF
TGTGCCAGCAGTCCCATTACTAGCGGGAGTAATGAGCAGTTCTTC
>TRBJ1-2|TRBV9|TRBD1|medium-sized
CASSPGDSYGYTF
TGTGCCAGCAGCCCTGGGGACAGCTATGGCTACACCTTC
>TRBJ2-1|TRBV9|TRBD2|.
CASSATSGRGNEQFF
TGTGCCAGCAGCGCAACTAGCGGGAGAGGAAATGAGCAGTTCTTC
>TRBJ1-4|TRBV5-5|.|.
CASSWTNRVLAEKLFF
TGTGCCAGCAGCTGGACGAACAGGGTATTGGCTGAAAAACTGTTTTTT
>TRBJ2-1|TRBV27|TRBD2|once
CASSHLAEFHNEQFF
TGTGCCAGCAGTCACCTAGCGGAGTTCCACAATGAGCAGTTCTTC
>TRBJ2-7|TRBV2|TRBD2|.
CASRSRGGMGQYF
TGTGCCAGCAGGTCACGGGGGGGTATGGGGCAGTACTTC
>TRBJ1-1|TRBV10-3|.|.
CAISESQDLNTEAFF
TGTGCCATCAGTGAGTCTCAGGATCTGAACACTGAAGCTTTCTTT
>TRBJ1-1|TRBV9|.|.
CASSAGRGRAEAFF
TGTGCCAGCAGCGCGGGCAGGGGAAGAGCTGAAGCTTTCTTT
>TRBJ2-7|TRBV18|TRBD1|.
CASSRHTGDTDEQYF
TGTGCCAGCTCTCGCCATACAGGGGATACGGACGAGCAGTACTTC
>TRBJ2-7|TRBV7-6|TRBD1|once
CASSLGTGYSYEQYF
TGTGCCAGCAGCCTTGGGACAGGGTACTCCTACGAGCAGTACTTC
>TRBJ2-7|TRBV10-3|TRBD1|.
CAISEPQGSYEQYF
TGTGCCATCAGTGAGCCACAGGGGTCCTACGAGCAGTACTTC
>TRBJ2-3|TRBV15|.|.
CATSPGTASATQYF
TGTGCCACCAGCCCCGGGACCGCCTCAGCTACGCAGTATTTT
>TRBJ1-1|TRBV5-1|TRBD1|.
CASSTKGQGGTEAFF
TGCGCCAGCAGCACAAAAGGACAGGGTGGCACTGAAGCTTTCTTT
>TRBJ2-7|TRBV2|.|.
CASSEERGVGYEQYF
TGTGCCAGCAGTGAAGAGAGGGGGGTGGGCTACGAGCAGTACTTC
>TRBJ2-2|TRBV30|.|.
CAWGTFFLSGELFF
TGTGCCTGGGGCACCTTCTTCCTCAGCGGGGAGCTGTTTTTT
>TRBJ2-7|TRBV11-2|.|.
CASSLMAGFSYEQYF
TGTGCCAGCAGCTTAATGGCAGGGTTTTCCTACGAGCAGTACTTC
>TRBJ2-7|TRBV28|TRBD1|.
CASSRRQGIGEQYF
TGTGCCAGCAGTCGAAGACAGGGTATAGGCGAGCAGTACTTC
>TRBJ2-7|TRBV7-3|TRBD1|.
CASSLGVGTGGYEQYF
TGTGCCAGCAGCTTAGGAGTTGGGACAGGGGGTTACGAGCAGTACTTC
>TRBJ2-2|TRBV9|TRBD2|.
CASSVSGLNTGELFF
TGTGCCAGCAGCGTTAGCGGGTTGAACACCGGGGAGCTGTTTTTT
>TRBJ2-3|TRBV5-1|.|.
CASSTSGTSTDTQYF
TGCGCCAGCAGCACTTCCGGGACTAGCACAGATACGCAGTATTTT
>TRBJ2-1|TRBV5-4|TRBD2|.
CASSSPGTSGRRGSYNEQFF
TGTGCCAGCAGCTCCCCCGGGACTAGTGGTAGGAGGGGGTCCTACAATGAGCAGTTCTTC
>TRBJ2-2|TRBV5-4|.|.
CAPGDTNTGELFF
TGTGCTCCGGGGGACACCAACACCGGGGAGCTGTTTTTT
>TRBJ2-3|TRBV5-1|TRBD2|.
CASSLAGVDTQYF
TGCGCCAGTTCACTAGCGGGAGTGGATACGCAGTATTTT
>TRBJ2-5|TRBV29-1|TRBD1|.
CSVRQGRETQYF
TGCAGCGTTCGACAGGGGAGGGAGACCCAGTACTTC
>TRBJ2-2|TRBV7-2|TRBD1|few
CASSLTSTGYSGELFF
TGTGCCAGCAGCTTGACCTCGACAGGGTATTCCGGGGAGCTGTTTTTT